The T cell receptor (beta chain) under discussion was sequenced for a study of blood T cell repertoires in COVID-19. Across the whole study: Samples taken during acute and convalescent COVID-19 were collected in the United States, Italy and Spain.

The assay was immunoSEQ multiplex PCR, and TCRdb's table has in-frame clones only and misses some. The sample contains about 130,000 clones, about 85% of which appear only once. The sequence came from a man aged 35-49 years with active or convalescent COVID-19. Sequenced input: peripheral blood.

The CDR3 coding sequence is TGTGCCACCTCACCTGGGGGGGATACGCAGTATTTT. Translation gives CATSPGGDTQYF. The J gene is TRBJ2-3, the V gene TRBV24-1; D is possibly TRBD2 (6 bases). This CDR3 has 12 amino acids. Germline assignment: CDR1 KGHDR and CDR2 SFDVKD. The V end was cut by 9 bases, the J end by 6 bases, with 12 bases between.